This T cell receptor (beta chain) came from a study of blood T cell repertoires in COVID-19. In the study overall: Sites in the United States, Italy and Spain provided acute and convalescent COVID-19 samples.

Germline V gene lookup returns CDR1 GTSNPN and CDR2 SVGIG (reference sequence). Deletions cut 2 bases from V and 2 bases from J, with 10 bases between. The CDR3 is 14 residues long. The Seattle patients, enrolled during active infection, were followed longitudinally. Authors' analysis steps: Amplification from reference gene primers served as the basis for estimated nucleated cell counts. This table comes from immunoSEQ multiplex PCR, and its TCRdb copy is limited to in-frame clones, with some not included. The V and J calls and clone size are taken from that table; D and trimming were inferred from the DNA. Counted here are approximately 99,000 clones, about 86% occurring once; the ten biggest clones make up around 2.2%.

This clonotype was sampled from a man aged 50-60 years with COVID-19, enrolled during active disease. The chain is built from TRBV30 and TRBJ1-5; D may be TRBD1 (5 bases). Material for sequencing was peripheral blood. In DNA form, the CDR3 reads TGTGCCTGGAGTAAGGGGCTCGGCAATCAGCCCCAGCATTTT. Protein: CAWSKGLGNQPQHF.